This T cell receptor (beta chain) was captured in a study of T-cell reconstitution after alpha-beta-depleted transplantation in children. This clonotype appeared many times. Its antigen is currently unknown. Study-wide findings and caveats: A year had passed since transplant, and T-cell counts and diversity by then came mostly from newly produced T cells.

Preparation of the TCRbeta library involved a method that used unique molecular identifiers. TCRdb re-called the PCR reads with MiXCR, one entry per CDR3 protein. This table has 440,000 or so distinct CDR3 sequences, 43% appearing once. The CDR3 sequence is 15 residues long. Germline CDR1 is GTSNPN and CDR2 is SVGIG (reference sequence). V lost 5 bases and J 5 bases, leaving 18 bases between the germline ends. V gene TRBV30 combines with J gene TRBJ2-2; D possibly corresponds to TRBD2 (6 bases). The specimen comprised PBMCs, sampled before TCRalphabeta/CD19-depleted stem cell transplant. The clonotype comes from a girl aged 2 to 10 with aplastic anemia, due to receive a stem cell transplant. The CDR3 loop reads CAWDQTGTGTGELFF. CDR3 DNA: TGTGCCTGGGATCAGACCGGGACTGGGACCGGGGAGCTGTTTTTT.